This TCR beta chain stems from a study of regulatory T cells in long-lasting Graves disease. General study findings and limits: Because few samples were included, accuracy may have been lower.

Time point given: newly diagnosed GD, antithyroid drugs for less than 3 months. The TCR library used RNA extracted from PBMCs. The CDR3 length is 16 residues. J gave up 2 bases and V 7 bases, and 11 bases lay outside the gene matches. iRepertoire HTBI primers and Arm-PCR of CDR3 regions built TCR beta libraries. TCRdb used MiXCR to reprocess the multiplex PCR reads, holding one entry per CDR3 protein. This sample yields over 350,000 distinct CDR3 sequences, of which 15% are seen a single time; approximately 7.8% belongs to the top ten. This clonotype showed up many times. Antigen specificity is unknown. This sample was also put to use in a study of T cells in Graves' hyperthyroidism and ophthalmopathy. As that report states: In the first-round RT-PCR of the TCR CDR3, the HTBI primer set was used.

The chain couples TRBV12-3 or TRBV12-4 to TRBJ2-3; 8 bases agree with TRBD2. The material was peripheral blood mononuclear cells (PBMCs), obtained at new diagnosis, from a patient treated with antithyroid drugs. This TCR was sampled from a woman aged 40 to 49 with Graves disease. In DNA, the CDR3 is TGTGCCAGCACCAATAAGTTAGCGGGAACCACAGATACGCAGTATTTT. It translates to CASTNKLAGTTDTQYF.